A selection of T cell receptor beta chains follows, all from one sample in a study of CD8 T cells in Susac syndrome. TCRdb redid the calling of the immunoSEQ multiplex PCR reads with MiXCR, one entry per CDR3 protein. In the table there are around 170,000 distinct CDR3 sequences, approximately 95% of which are singletons. The sequenced sample was CD4+ T cells from PBMCs. The receptors shown here come from a human donor with Susac syndrome. Both conserved end residues are part of each CDR3. The D gene is left open where the match is weak. Clone size is stated in some rows and not others, as once, few, many or a class when expanded.

>.|.|TRBV12-3/TRBV12-4|TRBJ1-2
TGTGCCAGCAGACGGACAGCGAGATATGGCTACACCTTC
CASRRTARYGYTF
>TRBD2|once|TRBV30|TRBJ2-3
TGTGCCTGGATTCCGCTAGCGGGGATTTCGGATACGCAGTATTTT
CAWIPLAGISDTQYF
>.|.|TRBV5-1|TRBJ2-3
TGCGCCAGCAGTAGGGACCGAAGGACGCAGTATTTT
CASSRDRRTQYF
>TRBD2|once|TRBV5-1|TRBJ2-7
TGCGCCAGCAGCTTGCACCTCCCACTAGCGGGGGACTACGAGCAGTACTTC
CASSLHLPLAGDYEQYF
>.|.|TRBV13|TRBJ1-1
TGTGCCAGCACTGTGTATTCAGGGAAACCTGAAGCTTTCTTT
CASTVYSGKPEAFF
>TRBD2|.|TRBV20-1|TRBJ2-3
TGCAGTGCTGGGAGGGGTCAGGTTCCAGATACGCAGTATTTT
CSAGRGQVPDTQYF
>.|.|TRBV4-2|TRBJ2-7
TGTGCCAGCAGCCAAGAAAGGGTGAGGAACTCCTACGAGCAGTACTTC
CASSQERVRNSYEQYF
>.|.|TRBV12-3/TRBV12-4|TRBJ2-3
TGTGCCAGCAGTTTAGCGGGACGGCTAACAGATACGCAGTATTTT
CASSLAGRLTDTQYF
>.|.|TRBV30|TRBJ2-1
TGTGCCTGGAAAGCCTACAATGAGCAGTTCTTC
CAWKAYNEQFF
>TRBD1|.|TRBV19|TRBJ1-6
TGTGCCAGTAGTATCAAGACAGGGCTTAATTCACCCCTCCACTTT
CASSIKTGLNSPLHF
>TRBD1|.|TRBV11-2|TRBJ2-5
TGTGCCAGCAGCCCGGGACAGGGGGGGCGGGAGACCCAGTACTTC
CASSPGQGGRETQYF